This T cell receptor beta chain was recovered during a study of ipilimumab plus nivolumab after autologous stem cell transplantation. Ipilimumab, 1 mg/kg, started 14 to 28 days after autologous transplant. Patients received nivolumab 3 mg/kg at weeks 1, 4, 7, 10, then fortnightly to week 26. Repertoires were generated with immunoSEQ multiplex PCR, while TCRdb's copy carries only in-frame clones and drops some. The sample lists 7,500 to 10,000 clones, more than 60% seen once, with approximately 21% in the top ten. Only a few counts were recorded for this clone. The germline CDR1 and CDR2 sequences are SGHTA and FQGNSA. Deletions cut 5 bases from V and 5 bases from J, with 11 bases between. This CDR3 has 13 amino acids.

V usage is TRBV7-2 and J usage is TRBJ2-3; D gene uncertain. Sequenced here: PBMCs, sampled in a trial of ipilimumab plus nivolumab as post-transplant consolidation. The sequence was collected from a female donor with multiple myeloma. CDR3 in DNA: TGTGCCAGCAGCCCTGGACCCAAAGATACGCAGTATTTT. This sequence encodes CASSPGPKDTQYF.